Listed here are 15 T cell receptor beta chains from one sample, sequenced in a study of cytomegalovirus exposure and HLA in healthy donors. A multiplex PCR was run with 60 Vbeta primers and 13 Jbeta primers. Some clones are missing from TCRdb's copy, which holds only in-frame ones; the method was immunoSEQ multiplex PCR. The sample lists approximately 140,000 clones, 70% to 85% occurring once. The sequencing sample was made of PBMCs. The source is a male donor in good health and CMV-seronegative.

The V call is TRBV7-9, the J call TRBJ2-5, with a weak D call TRBD2 (6 bases). The DNA end lines up better with TRBJ2-7; the J call may be wrong. The V gene's germline CDR1 is SEHNR and CDR2 FQNEAQ (reference sequence). The CDR3 runs to 15 residues. The CDR3 is CASSFGDSGVSEQYF. The CDR3 coding sequence is TGTGCCAGCAGCTTCGGGGACTCGGGAGTAAGCGAGCAGTACTTC.

This clone was recorded a few times. V and J are TRBV7-9 and TRBJ2-1, with 7 bases that match TRBD2. V lost 5 bases to trimming and J lost 1 base; unmatched junction nucleotides: 5. Germline V gene sequence: CDR1 SEHNR, CDR2 FQNEAQ (reference sequence). The CDR3 covers 15 residues. The CDR3 coding sequence is TGTGCCAGCAGCCCAAGCGGGGCGTCCTACAATGAGCAGTTCTTC. Its protein product is CASSPSGASYNEQFF.

A few counts support this clone. The V gene is TRBV19, the J gene TRBJ2-2; possibly TRBD2 for D (6 bases). V was shortened by 3 bases and J by 7 bases, with 15 bases between the two germline ends. CDR3 length: 15 residues. The germline V gene has CDR1 LNHDA and CDR2 SQIVND (reference sequence). The CDR3 sequence is CASSIRTTVGGELFF. Here the CDR3 DNA reads TGTGCCAGTAGTATCAGGACTACAGTGGGCGGGGAGCTGTTTTTT. The full variable domain, with the rest looked up from reference TRBV19 and TRBJ2-2, is DGGITQSPKYLFRKEGQNVTLSCEQNLNHDAMYWYRQDPGQGLRLIYYSQIVNDFQKGDIAEGYSVSREKKESFPLTVTSAQKNPTAFYLCASSIRTTVGGELFFGEGSRLTVL.

This clone was seen only a few times. The rearrangement joins TRBV7-3 to TRBJ2-3; 9 bases line up with TRBD2. The germline gives CDR1 SGHTA, CDR2 FQGTGA. V shed 4 bases and J 8 bases; nucleotides not matched to a gene: 13. The CDR3 is 16 amino acids. CDR3 sequence reads: CASSWGPAGGYSTQYF. The CDR3 DNA reads TGTGCCAGCAGCTGGGGCCCGGCGGGAGGGTATTCTACGCAGTATTTT.

A few counts support this clone. J is TRBJ2-1 and V is TRBV29-1; D remains ambiguous. CDR1 and CDR2 from the germline V gene are SQVTM and ANQGSEA. CDR3 length: 11 residues. V gave up 6 bases and J gave up 9 bases, with 12 bases separating them. In nucleotides, the CDR3 is TGCAGCGTGGTTACGCACGGTGAGCAGTTCTTC. Amino acid sequence: CSVVTHGEQFF.

This clone occurred once. V gene TRBV19 combines with J gene TRBJ1-5; 7 bases map to TRBD1. Trimming at V came to 8 bases and at J to 5 bases, leaving 3 bases not matched to a gene. CDR1 LNHDA and CDR2 SQIVND come from the germline V gene (reference sequence). The CDR3 length is 12 residues. The CDR3 region has the DNA TGTGCCAGTGGGACAGCCTATCAGCCCCAGCATTTT. Translating gives CASGTAYQPQHF.

The sample holds a few counts of this clone. The V and J genes are TRBV5-6 and TRBJ2-7; possibly TRBD1 for D (5 bases). Trimming took 2 bases from V and 5 from J, leaving 11 bases between them. This CDR3 is built from 13 residues. Germline CDR1 SGHDT, CDR2 YYEEEE. CDR3 loop: CASSFPGYHEQYF. The CDR3 DNA reads TGTGCCAGCAGCTTTCCAGGGTACCACGAGCAGTACTTC. The full variable domain, its missing parts supplied by reference TRBV5-6 and TRBJ2-7, is DAGVTQSPTHLIKTRGQQVTLRCSPKSGHDTVSWYQQALGQGPQFIFQYYEEEERQRGNFPDRFSGHQFPNYSSELNVNALLLGDSALYLCASSFPGYHEQYFGPGTRLTVT.

The chain joins TRBV5-5 to TRBJ1-4; TRBD1 aligns across 7 bases. Trimming at V came to 3 bases and at J to 7 bases, leaving 9 bases not matched to a gene. The CDR3 loop spans 15 amino acids. From germline, CDR1 is SGHKS and CDR2 YYEKEE (reference sequence). CDR3 sequence (DNA): TGTGCCAGCAGCTATTTGGGACAGCAAGGTGAAAAACTGTTTTTT. This encodes CASSYLGQQGEKLFF. The whole variable domain, filled in from reference TRBV5-5 and TRBJ1-4, reads DAGVTQSPTHLIKTRGQQVTLRCSPISGHKSVSWYQQVLGQGPQFIFQYYEKEERGRGNFPDRFSARQFPNYSSELNVNALLLGDSALYLCASSYLGQQGEKLFFGSGTQLSVL.

J is TRBJ1-1 and V is TRBV10-3; the D is unclear. V was clipped by 6 bases and J by 1 base, with 12 bases between them. CDR1 and CDR2 from the germline V gene are ENHRY and SYGVKD. This CDR3 has 14 amino acids. The CDR3 is CAISGAGGNTEAFF. CDR3 DNA sequence: TGTGCCATCAGCGGAGCGGGAGGGAACACTGAAGCTTTCTTT.

The CDR3 loop is CASSLTGTAGNTIYF. The DNA for the CDR3 is TGTGCCAGCTCACTTACCGGGACAGCCGGAAACACCATATATTTT. The chain couples TRBV18 to TRBJ1-3, with TRBD1 identical over 7 bases. Germline V gives CDR1 KGHSH, CDR2 LQKENI. The junction had 7 bases not matched to a gene; V was cut back by 4 bases and J by 4 bases. The CDR3 totals 15 residues.

J is TRBJ1-2 and V is TRBV29-1; 7 nucleotides agree with TRBD1. The CDR3 runs to 15 residues. V shed 5 bases, J shed 0 bases, and the junction held 9 bases outside the gene matches. Germline V gene lookup returns CDR1 SQVTM and CDR2 ANQGSEA. The CDR3, as DNA: TGCAGCGTTAAGACAACCGGGACAGCTAACTATGGCTACACCTTC. Translation: CSVKTTGTANYGYTF.

The V call is TRBV7-9, the J call TRBJ1-1; perhaps TRBD1 as D (5 bases). The CDR3 loop spans 15 amino acids. Germline-derived CDR1 and CDR2 are SEHNR and FQNEAQ (reference sequence). The ends were cut back, 0 bases at V and 3 bases at J, with 11 bases in the middle. The CDR3 is CASSLATGLDTEAFF. Here the CDR3 DNA reads TGTGCCAGCAGCTTAGCTACAGGCTTGGACACTGAAGCTTTCTTT.

This chain joins TRBV18 and TRBJ2-5; 9 bases fit TRBD1. V dropped 1 base and J dropped 5; count of bases not matched to a gene: 5. The CDR3 extends over 15 amino acids. Germline loops: CDR1 KGHSH, CDR2 LQKENI. CDR3 in amino acids: CASSPQTGGVETQYF. The CDR3 bases are TGTGCCAGCTCACCACAGACAGGGGGAGTGGAGACCCAGTACTTC.

The chain employs TRBV10-2 and TRBJ1-6; D possibly corresponds to TRBD1 (5 bases). Per the germline V gene, CDR1 is WSHSY and CDR2 is SAAADI. The ends were cut back, 6 bases at V and 0 bases at J, with 12 bases in the middle. CDR3 length equals 16 residues. The CDR3 reads CASSEGRSSYNSPLHF. CDR3 in DNA: TGCGCCAGCAGCGAGGGGAGGAGCTCCTATAATTCACCCCTCCACTTT.

Points on this clone: One end of the junction does not line up with germline, which may come from a read error. The genes are TRBV7-9 and TRBJ1-1; no clear D. CDR3 length: 12 amino acids. The germline gives CDR1 SEHNR, CDR2 FQNEAQ (reference sequence). The chain's CDR3 is CSSSLGHSEAFF. DNA for the CDR3: TGTTCCAGCAGCTTAGGGCACAGTGAAGCTTTCTTT.